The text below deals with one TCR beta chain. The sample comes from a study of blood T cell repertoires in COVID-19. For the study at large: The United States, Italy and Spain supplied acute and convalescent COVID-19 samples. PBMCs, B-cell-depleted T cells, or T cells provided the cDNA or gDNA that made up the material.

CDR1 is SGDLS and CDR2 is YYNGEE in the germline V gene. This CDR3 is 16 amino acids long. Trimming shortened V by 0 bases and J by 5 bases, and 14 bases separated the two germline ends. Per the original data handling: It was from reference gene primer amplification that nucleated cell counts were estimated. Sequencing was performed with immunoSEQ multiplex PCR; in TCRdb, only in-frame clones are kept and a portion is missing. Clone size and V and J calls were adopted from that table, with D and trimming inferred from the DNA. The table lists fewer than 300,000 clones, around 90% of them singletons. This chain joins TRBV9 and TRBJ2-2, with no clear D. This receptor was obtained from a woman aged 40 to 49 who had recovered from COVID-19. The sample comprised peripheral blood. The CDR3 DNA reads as TGTGCCAGCAGCGTAGGGGTTAGCATGGGTACCGGGGAGCTGTTTTTT. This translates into CASSVGVSMGTGELFF.